Below, 3 T cell receptor beta chains from the same sample are listed, as sequenced in a study of blood T cells in healthy people across ages. Alongside a J-beta primer mix, a sample-barcoded 5' primer served in a second PCR lasting about 7 to 11 cycles. TCRdb reanalysed the 5' RACE reads using MiXCR and keeps one entry per CDR3 protein. The table has about 1.1 million distinct CDR3 sequences, under 40% seen once. Specimen: blood. The receptor source for this set is a man in his late teens or twenties in good health.

The chain carries TRBV6-1 and TRBJ1-1; D call uncertain. Germline V gene lookup returns CDR1 MNHNS and CDR2 SASEGT. V lost 4 bases to trimming and J lost 4 bases, with 10 bases between them. The CDR3 consists of 13 residues. The CDR3 DNA reads TGTGCCAGCAGTGGGTCCGTAGGCACTGAAGCTTTCTTT. Amino acids: CASSGSVGTEAFF.

The rearrangement links TRBV7-2 to TRBJ2-3; D gene ambiguous. This CDR3 has 14 amino acids. From germline, CDR1 is SGHTA and CDR2 FQGNSA. V lost 7 bases and J 2 bases, leaving 13 bases between the germline ends. CDR3 residues: CASTLQTYTDTQYF. CDR3 coding DNA: TGTGCCAGCACCCTTCAGACATACACAGATACGCAGTATTTT.

J is TRBJ1-6 and V is TRBV25-1; 9 nucleotides align to TRBD1. Germline V gene data show CDR1 as MGHDK and CDR2 as SYGVNS. V lost 4 bases, J lost 1 base, and 2 bases stayed unmatched. There are 16 residues in the CDR3. DNA for the CDR3: TGTGCCAGCAGTGCCGGGACAGGGTCCTATAATTCACCCCTCCACTTT. Protein product: CASSAGTGSYNSPLHF.